Listed here is a single T cell receptor beta chain. No antigen is known for it. These data come from a study of Ad26.COV2.S vaccination and SARS-CoV-2 variants. Looking at the study overall: Among those in the COV1001 Ad26.COV2.S trial arm was the donor. Ad26.COV2.S shots went into the muscle once or twice, 56 days apart. Study conclusions and caveats: Reported post-vaccination CD8+ and CD4+ T cell responses to spike showed substantial breadth. Greater spike-specific TCR breadth was seen in vaccine recipients than in placebo recipients.

V was clipped by 3 bases and J by 0 bases, with 12 bases between them. The germline gives CDR1 SNHLY, CDR2 FYNNEI. The CDR3 covers 16 residues. The assay was immunoSEQ multiplex PCR, and TCRdb's table has in-frame clones only and misses some. The sample records roughly 510,000 clones, roughly nine tenths being singletons. Treatment indicated: 15 to 20 received Ad26.COV2.S at low or high dose, single or two shots; 5 received placebo; per-sample allocation not given. Sampling was performed 63 days after the first vaccine or placebo injection. The chain recombines TRBV2 with TRBJ1-3, with no clear D. The receptor comes from a person between 18 and 65 years old who received the Ad26.COV2.S COVID-19 vaccine or a placebo. The starting material was peripheral blood, obtained in a trial of Ad26.COV2.S vaccine versus placebo. The CDR3: CASSEVRANSGNTIYF. CDR3 DNA: TGTGCCAGCAGTGAGGTACGGGCGAACTCTGGAAACACCATATATTTT.